The present TCR beta chain was sequenced within a study of vaccination effects on CD4 cells after COVID-19. Antigen-specific CD4+ T cell clonotypes were called by their expansion after viral peptide-pool culture in ViraFEST. Once cultured for 10 days, the cells underwent separation to obtain CD4+ T cells. All vaccine recipients tested negative for nucleocapsid antibodies and had never contracted SARS-CoV-2 infection. For each well, some 1.9 million PBMC were cultured with 10 IU/ml IL-2 and approximately 10 ug/ml peptides. Only in-frame clones appear in the TCRdb table, and some are missing; sequencing was by immunoSEQ multiplex PCR. The table has approximately 40,000 clones, around 68% seen once. As to this clone: Its target is not known.

The germline V gene encodes CDR1 SGHTA and CDR2 FQGNSA. CDR3 length equals 12 residues. Trimming took 1 base from V and 4 from J, leaving 3 bases between them. The material was CD4+ T cells from PBMCs cultured with SARS-CoV-2 spike peptides, obtained before COVID-19 vaccination. This chain connects TRBV7-2 to TRBJ2-3; D call uncertain. The origin of this receptor is a human donor who received a COVID-19 vaccine. The CDR3 sequence: CASSLVADTQYF. The CDR3 region has the DNA TGTGCCAGCAGCTTAGTAGCAGATACGCAGTATTTT.